The 11 T cell receptor beta chains presented below share a single source sample, sequenced in a study of blood T cell repertoires in COVID-19. This table comes from immunoSEQ multiplex PCR, and its TCRdb copy is limited to in-frame clones, with some not included. This sample has hundreds of thousands of clones; roughly 87% occur once, and the top ten carry about 1%. Sequencing was performed on peripheral blood. The receptors stem from a man younger than 35 with COVID-19, enrolled during active disease.

J is TRBJ2-7 and V is TRBV4-1, with D possibly being TRBD1 (5 bases). Trimming removed 4 bases from V and 1 base from J, with 8 bases in between. This CDR3 has 13 residues. From germline, CDR1 is MGHRA and CDR2 YSYEKL. In DNA, the CDR3 is TGCGCCAGCAGCCTGGACAAATCCTACGAGCAGTACTTC. Translation gives CASSLDKSYEQYF.

The genes are TRBV3-1 (or the pseudogene TRBV3-2) and TRBJ2-1; D is undetermined. CDR1 is LGHDT and CDR2 is YNNKEL in the germline V gene (reference sequence). The CDR3 loop spans 11 amino acids. Trimming pared 4 bases from V and 13 bases from J, leaving 11 bases between. CDR3 loop: CASSLKLSQFF. The CDR3 DNA reads TGTGCCAGCAGCCTAAAGCTGTCCCAGTTCTTC.

This clone has a handful of counts. The V call is TRBV29-1, the J call TRBJ2-5, with 7 bases identical to TRBD1. The J segment lost 2 bases and the V segment lost 6 bases, leaving 3 bases of the junction unmatched. Germline CDR1 SQVTM, CDR2 ANQGSEA. The CDR3 is 12 residues long. The CDR3 here is CSVRDSQETQYF. CDR3 coding DNA: TGCAGCGTAAGGGACAGTCAAGAGACCCAGTACTTC.

The rearrangement links TRBV27 to TRBJ1-4; tentative D call: TRBD1 (5 bases). V was shortened by 8 bases and J by 6 bases, with 19 bases between the two germline ends. Germline CDR1 MNHEY, CDR2 SMNVEV (reference sequence). This CDR3 region has 15 residues. CDR3 sequence: CASRRGPYLDEKLFF. CDR3 DNA sequence: TGTGCCAGCCGGCGGGGACCGTATCTAGATGAAAAACTGTTTTTT.

The chain's CDR3 is CASSPPPTGWNEKLFF. CDR3 in DNA: TGTGCCAGCTCACCACCCCCGACAGGGTGGAATGAAAAACTGTTTTTT. The chain uses TRBV18 and TRBJ1-4, with TRBD1 identical over 7 bases. There are 16 residues in the CDR3. V gave up 0 bases and J gave up 5 bases; unmatched junction bases: 6. The germline CDR1 and CDR2 sequences are KGHSH and LQKENI.

CDR3 region: CASSLPSGGIDTQYF. In DNA, the CDR3 is TGTGCCAGCAGCTTACCCTCGGGGGGTATAGATACGCAGTATTTT. The chain recombines TRBV7-9 with TRBJ2-3; 7 bases align to TRBD2. The CDR3 totals 15 residues. With V trimmed by 2 bases and J by 5 bases, 7 bases remained unmatched. The V gene's germline CDR1 is SEHNR and CDR2 FQNEAQ (reference sequence).

This rearrangement joins TRBV7-3 to TRBJ2-7, with unresolved D. From germline, CDR1 is SGHTA and CDR2 FQGTGA. CDR3 length equals 13 residues. Trimming removed 4 bases at V and 2 bases at J, with 9 bases between. CDR3 amino acids: CASSSTSAYEQYF. In DNA form, the CDR3 reads TGTGCCAGCAGCTCTACCTCCGCCTACGAGCAGTACTTC.

The chain employs TRBV9 and TRBJ1-4; D might be TRBD1 (5 bases). The V end lost 0 bases, the J end lost 4 bases, and 7 bases lay between the germline ends. The CDR3 spans 14 residues. The germline V gene has CDR1 SGDLS and CDR2 YYNGEE. In DNA, the CDR3 is TGTGCCAGCAGCGTAGGGGGCTTTAATGAAAAACTGTTTTTT. This codes for CASSVGGFNEKLFF.

This chain links TRBV5-1 with TRBJ1-4; D not resolved. The CDR3 loop spans 15 amino acids. CDR1 is SGHRS and CDR2 is YFSETQ in the germline V gene. V was clipped by 6 bases and J by 0 bases, with 12 bases between them. This CDR3 reads CASTPTGSTNEKLFF. The CDR3 bases are TGCGCCAGCACCCCTACGGGATCAACTAATGAAAAACTGTTTTTT.

The rearrangement uses TRBV3-1 (or the pseudogene TRBV3-2) and TRBJ1-4, with D perhaps matching TRBD1 (6 bases). CDR3 length: 15 amino acids. CDR1 is LGHDT and CDR2 is YNNKEL in the germline V gene (reference sequence). V was pared by 1 base and J by 6 bases, with 12 bases between. As DNA, the CDR3 is TGTGCCAGCAGCCAAGGTGGGGGCCGGGATGAAAAACTGTTTTTT. Residues: CASSQGGGRDEKLFF.

The V gene is TRBV29-1, the J gene TRBJ2-7; 7 nucleotides align to TRBD2. The ends lost 6 bases at V and 7 bases at J; junction bases unmatched: 12. CDR1 and CDR2 from the germline V gene are SQVTM and ANQGSEA. This CDR3 is 13 amino acids long. The chain's CDR3 is CSVIWGGLLEQYF. The CDR3 bases are TGCAGCGTGATATGGGGGGGACTACTAGAGCAGTACTTC.